Below are 17 T cell receptor beta chains sequenced from a single sample in a study of blood T cell repertoires in COVID-19. The repertoire was sequenced with immunoSEQ multiplex PCR; TCRdb's copy has only in-frame clones and lacks some. The sample records 250,000 to 300,000 clones, just under 90% being singletons. The sequenced sample was PBMCs or T cells enriched from blood (not recorded which). The receptors were sampled from a woman aged 45-65 years who had been exposed to COVID-19.

CDR3 protein: CASSLAGGSTEAFF. CDR3 nucleotides: TGTGCCAGCAGCTTGGCAGGGGGTAGCACTGAAGCTTTCTTT. The chain combines TRBV5-5 with TRBJ1-1, with 7 bases fitting TRBD1. Trimming removed 0 bases from V and 4 bases from J; junction bases left unmatched: 3. Germline loops: CDR1 SGHKS, CDR2 YYEKEE (reference sequence). This CDR3 spans 14 amino acids.

The chain has TRBV6-2 or TRBV6-3 and TRBJ1-5; 8 bases map to TRBD1. Germline CDR1 is MNHEY and CDR2 is SVGEGT. This CDR3 contains 16 residues. Trimming cost V 4 bases and J 5 bases; bases outside gene matches: 10. The CDR3 loop is CASSSPDRAGYQPQHF. The CDR3 nucleotides read TGTGCCAGCAGTTCCCCGGACAGGGCAGGTTATCAGCCCCAGCATTTT.

The chain joins TRBV5-4 to TRBJ2-5; D ambiguous. Deletions cut 4 bases from V and 2 bases from J, with 12 bases between. The CDR3 has 14 residues. CDR1 and CDR2 (germline): SGHNT, YYREEE (reference sequence). The CDR3 is CASSLGARQETQYF. The CDR3, as DNA: TGTGCCAGCAGCCTAGGTGCCAGACAAGAGACCCAGTACTTC.

The chain couples TRBV18 to TRBJ2-5; 11 bases map to TRBD2. Per germline, CDR1 KGHSH and CDR2 LQKENI. V lost 3 bases and J lost 4; bases outside the gene matches: 7. CDR3 length equals 16 residues. This chain's CDR3 is CASSPELAGVGETQYF. The CDR3 DNA reads as TGTGCCAGCTCACCCGAACTAGCGGGGGTTGGAGAGACCCAGTACTTC.

The chain is built from TRBV23-1 and TRBJ2-2, with 16 bases fitting TRBD2. TRBV23-1 is flagged as an ORF with uncertain function. Trimming cost V 8 bases and J 3 bases; bases outside gene matches: 15. CDR3 size: 20 residues. The CDR3 bases are TGCGCCAGCGCATGGGGACTAGCGGGGGGGTACTGTTTTGACACCGGGGAGCTGTTTTTT. Encoded protein: CASAWGLAGGYCFDTGELFF.

The J gene is TRBJ2-1, the V gene TRBV29-1, with 7 bases lining up with TRBD2. The germline CDR1 and CDR2 sequences are SQVTM and ANQGSEA. The CDR3 runs to 12 residues. The ends lost 1 base at V and 7 bases at J; junction bases unmatched: 1. The CDR3 DNA is TGCAGCGTTGAAGCGGGGGGAAATGAGCAGTTCTTC. Translation gives CSVEAGGNEQFF.

This clone was counted only a few times. V usage is TRBV27 and J usage is TRBJ2-7; 7 bases fit TRBD1. The CDR3 is 15 amino acids. V shed 5 bases and J 4 bases; nucleotides not matched to a gene: 11. Germline V lookup: CDR1 MNHEY, CDR2 SMNVEV (reference sequence). This CDR3 is CASSPYPGQNYEQYF. CDR3 coding DNA: TGTGCCAGCAGTCCATACCCGGGACAGAATTACGAGCAGTACTTC.

The genes are TRBV4-2 and TRBJ2-3; D is possibly TRBD2 (6 bases). Germline loops: CDR1 LGHNA, CDR2 YNFKEQ. CDR3 size: 13 residues. Trimming stripped 0 bases from V and 7 bases from J, with 8 bases between. The CDR3 loop reads CASSQELAYTQYF. The CDR3 DNA follows: TGTGCCAGCAGCCAAGAACTAGCTTATACGCAGTATTTT.

J is TRBJ2-3 and V is TRBV6-5; D call uncertain. The CDR3 is made up of 14 amino acids. Germline values: CDR1 MNHEY, CDR2 SVGAGI. Trimming stripped 8 bases from V and 0 bases from J, with 12 bases between. CDR3 bases: TGTGCCAGCTCGAGAGGCGTAAGCACAGATACGCAGTATTTT. It codes for CASSRGVSTDTQYF.

The chain has TRBV28 and TRBJ1-1, with 7 bases that match TRBD1. The J segment lost 5 bases and the V segment lost 7 bases, leaving 4 bases of the junction unmatched. The CDR3 extends over 12 amino acids. The germline V gene has CDR1 MDHEN and CDR2 SYDVKM. In nucleotides, the CDR3 is TGTGCCAGCACAACAGGGGATACTGAAGCTTTCTTT. This translates into CASTTGDTEAFF. The full variable domain, in which reference TRBV28 and TRBJ1-1 provide the parts outside the CDR3, is DVKVTQSSRYLVKRTGEKVFLECVQDMDHENMFWYRQDPGLGLRLIYFSYDVKMKEKGDIPEGYSVSREKKERFSLILESASTNQTSMYLCASTTGDTEAFFGQGTRLTVV.

The rearrangement joins TRBV7-9 to TRBJ2-3; D not resolved. Trimming removed 5 bases from V and 2 bases from J, with 5 bases in between. The CDR3 covers 12 residues. Germline lookup yields CDR1 SEHNR and CDR2 FQNEAQ (reference sequence). The CDR3 DNA sequence: TGTGCCAGCAGCGAGGACACAGATACGCAGTATTTT. Its protein is CASSEDTDTQYF.

The chain uses TRBV18 and TRBJ1-2; 7 nucleotides match TRBD1. Looked up from germline, CDR1 is KGHSH and CDR2 is LQKENI. V lost 6 bases, J lost 3 bases, and 19 bases stayed unmatched. The CDR3 loop spans 18 amino acids. This CDR3 reads CASSPTMTGISLDYGYTF. The CDR3 DNA is TGTGCCAGCTCCCCCACGATGACAGGGATATCCCTCGACTATGGCTACACCTTC.

The rearrangement joins TRBV6-1 to TRBJ1-5; TRBD1 is a possible D gene (6 bases). V was pared by 2 bases and J by 3 bases, with 14 bases between. Germline CDR1 and CDR2: MNHNS and SASEGT. The CDR3 has 16 amino acids. The CDR3 spells CASSELGTLSNQPQHF. The CDR3 region has the DNA TGTGCCAGCAGTGAATTAGGGACACTTTCCAATCAGCCCCAGCATTTT.

The rearrangement links TRBV28 to TRBJ2-1; 9 bases are shared with TRBD1. Germline trimming cut 8 bases from V and 6 bases from J; bases unmatched to any gene: 11. The CDR3 runs to 15 residues. In germline, CDR1 is MDHEN, CDR2 SYDVKM. CDR3 protein: CASRGGGQGGNEQFF. CDR3 DNA: TGTGCCAGCCGGGGCGGGGGACAGGGTGGCAATGAGCAGTTCTTC.

V gene TRBV2 combines with J gene TRBJ1-5; D not certain. CDR1 SNHLY and CDR2 FYNNEI come from the germline V gene. The CDR3 is made up of 14 amino acids. V lost 7 bases, J lost 0 bases, and 10 bases lay in between. In DNA, the CDR3 is TGTGCCAGCAACGGGATCCTTAGCAATCAGCCCCAGCATTTT. Amino acid sequence: CASNGILSNQPQHF.

J is TRBJ2-5 and V is TRBV28, with D perhaps TRBD1 (6 bases). Trimming removed 6 bases at V and 0 bases at J, with 11 bases between. The CDR3 totals 14 residues. Per germline, CDR1 MDHEN and CDR2 SYDVKM. CDR3 DNA sequence: TGTGCCAGCAGCCGGACAGAGTACCAAGAGACCCAGTACTTC. Protein sequence: CASSRTEYQETQYF.

This chain connects TRBV2 to TRBJ2-2, with TRBD1 as a possible D gene (6 bases). CDR3 length: 15 residues. Germline-derived CDR1 and CDR2 are SNHLY and FYNNEI. V was shortened by 7 bases and J by 3 bases, with 15 bases between the two germline ends. The CDR3 region is CASTLGQSYTGELFF. In DNA, the CDR3 is TGTGCCAGCACACTGGGACAAAGCTACACCGGGGAGCTGTTTTTT.